The entry below gives a single TCR beta chain sequence along with its context. These data come from a study of T cell responses to AZD1222 COVID-19 vaccine. Trimming stripped 4 bases from V and 6 bases from J, with 10 bases between. Germline CDR1 reads LNHDA; CDR2 reads SQIVND (reference sequence). This CDR3 has 13 residues. Generated by immunoSEQ multiplex PCR, the TCRdb table keeps only in-frame clones and is missing some. The profile shows over 90,000 clones, less than 95% of them singletons. The sample in question was peripheral blood, obtained on day 0 of AZD1222 vaccination. The receptor was isolated from an adult in good health. The chain employs TRBV19 and TRBJ2-4, with D possibly being TRBD2 (5 bases). CDR3 nucleotide sequence: TGTGCCAGTAGTAGGACCCGGGGAAACATTCAGTACTTC. Protein product: CASSRTRGNIQYF.